The rows below give T cell receptor beta chains drawn from one sample of a study of blood T cell repertoires in COVID-19. Sequenced by immunoSEQ multiplex PCR; TCRdb stores in-frame clones only, minus some. The table has around 280,000 clones, 89% seen once. Sequenced input: PBMCs or T cells enriched from blood (not recorded which). The receptors were sampled from a woman aged 40 to 50 who had recovered from COVID-19. Each CDR3 is given with its conserved first and last residue. The order of the fields is D gene, J gene, clone size, V gene, CDR3 protein. A D gene is named only where the DNA matches it firmly. Clone size is not always given. Where it is, it says once, few, many or a class for expanded clones.

D gene: .
J gene: TRBJ2-7
clone size: .
V gene: TRBV18
CDR3 protein: CASSPDRSSYEQYF

D gene: TRBD1
J gene: TRBJ2-2
clone size: few
V gene: TRBV7-3
CDR3 protein: CASSLGTENTGELFF

D gene: .
J gene: TRBJ2-1
clone size: .
V gene: TRBV5-1
CDR3 protein: CASSLAEIYNEQFF

D gene: TRBD2
J gene: TRBJ2-3
clone size: .
V gene: TRBV5-1
CDR3 protein: CASSLASGGGDTQYF

D gene: .
J gene: TRBJ2-7
clone size: .
V gene: TRBV6-5
CDR3 protein: CAATGQNYEQYF

D gene: TRBD2
J gene: TRBJ2-1
clone size: .
V gene: TRBV5-8
CDR3 protein: CASAFTGGVLNNEQFF

D gene: .
J gene: TRBJ2-2
clone size: .
V gene: TRBV7-9
CDR3 protein: CASSFSTSQTANTGELFF

D gene: .
J gene: TRBJ1-2
clone size: .
V gene: TRBV18
CDR3 protein: CASSPPSVRNYGYTF

D gene: .
J gene: TRBJ2-2
clone size: .
V gene: TRBV5-1
CDR3 protein: CASCLSANTGELFF

D gene: TRBD2
J gene: TRBJ2-3
clone size: .
V gene: TRBV10-3
CDR3 protein: CATSDGGGFTDTQYF

D gene: .
J gene: TRBJ1-1
clone size: .
V gene: TRBV6-5
CDR3 protein: CASSYSRRGYTEAFF

D gene: .
J gene: TRBJ2-1
clone size: .
V gene: TRBV7-2
CDR3 protein: CASSLVDEQFF

D gene: TRBD1
J gene: TRBJ2-5
clone size: once
V gene: TRBV29-1
CDR3 protein: CSGSGTGGAETQYF

D gene: .
J gene: TRBJ2-7
clone size: .
V gene: TRBV7-8
CDR3 protein: CASSPLTYEQYF

D gene: TRBD2
J gene: TRBJ2-2
clone size: .
V gene: TRBV4-2
CDR3 protein: CASSQEDLAGRVFGELFF

D gene: .
J gene: TRBJ1-3
clone size: .
V gene: TRBV6-5
CDR3 protein: CASQQLPGNTIYF

D gene: .
J gene: TRBJ1-4
clone size: .
V gene: TRBV6-5
CDR3 protein: CASSYAGGDEKLFF

D gene: .
J gene: TRBJ2-2
clone size: few
V gene: TRBV27
CDR3 protein: CASSLQGPGELFF

D gene: .
J gene: TRBJ1-3
clone size: few
V gene: TRBV5-1
CDR3 protein: CASSPTTGNTIYF

D gene: TRBD1
J gene: TRBJ1-1
clone size: .
V gene: TRBV7-3
CDR3 protein: CASSTGGDAEAFF

D gene: TRBD1
J gene: TRBJ1-1
clone size: .
V gene: TRBV18
CDR3 protein: CASSPATGGWTEAFF

D gene: TRBD2
J gene: TRBJ2-1
clone size: .
V gene: TRBV3-1/TRBV3-2
CDR3 protein: CASSQSGLAGGFSNEQFF

D gene: .
J gene: TRBJ1-2
clone size: once
V gene: TRBV7-9
CDR3 protein: CASSFAQGLSYTF

D gene: TRBD1
J gene: TRBJ1-2
clone size: .
V gene: TRBV5-1
CDR3 protein: CASTPGQGTHNYGYTF

D gene: .
J gene: TRBJ2-3
clone size: once
V gene: TRBV5-4
CDR3 protein: CASSSTYTDTQYF

D gene: .
J gene: TRBJ2-7
clone size: .
V gene: TRBV5-1
CDR3 protein: CASSLQAGEQYF

D gene: .
J gene: TRBJ2-7
clone size: .
V gene: TRBV5-4
CDR3 protein: CASSADPAGYEQYF

D gene: .
J gene: TRBJ1-1
clone size: .
V gene: TRBV7-9
CDR3 protein: CASSKYYTGPNTEAFF

D gene: .
J gene: TRBJ1-1
clone size: few
V gene: TRBV10-2
CDR3 protein: CASSEGRALEAFF

D gene: .
J gene: TRBJ1-4
clone size: .
V gene: TRBV18
CDR3 protein: CASSSGMGEKLFF